This entry lists 4 T cell receptor beta chains sequenced from one sample in a study of blood T cell repertoires in COVID-19 (dated by TCRdb to the early 2020s). Libraries were made using the immunoSEQ multiplex PCR assay. Imported from immuneACCESS, the table was reduced by TCRdb to in-frame sequences with V and J called. These copies leave out some clones; in studies compared against another copy, an unresolved V gene accounts for under half, and the cause of the remainder is not known. This sample gives some 260,000 clones in total; 82% of them show up just once. Of the sample, roughly 3.1% is held by the ten largest clones. Sequencing used peripheral blood. These receptors were taken from a woman aged 18-29 years with acute or convalescent COVID-19.

The V and J genes are TRBV29-1 and TRBJ2-7; 9 bases match TRBD1. V trimming: 6 bases; J trimming: 2 bases; junction bases outside the gene matches: 8. The CDR3 runs 14 residues. CDR1 and CDR2 (germline): SQVTM, ANQGSEA. Here the CDR3 reads CSVIGTGKAYEQYF. CDR3 coding DNA: TGCAGCGTAATTGGGACAGGGAAGGCCTACGAGCAGTACTTC.

The chain couples TRBV5-1 to TRBJ2-7; D is perhaps TRBD2 (5 bases). The CDR3 extends over 15 amino acids. Germline values: CDR1 SGHRS, CDR2 YFSETQ. V was shortened by 0 bases and J by 2 bases, with 12 bases between the two germline ends. This CDR3 is CASSLELAGPYEQYF. The CDR3 coding sequence is TGCGCCAGCAGCTTGGAGCTAGCAGGACCCTACGAGCAGTACTTC.

This chain links TRBV27 with TRBJ2-5; TRBD2 agrees at 8 bases. CDR3 length: 15 amino acids. V dropped 3 bases and J dropped 0; count of bases not matched to a gene: 3. CDR1 and CDR2 (germline): MNHEY, SMNVEV (reference sequence). CDR3 sequence (DNA): TGTGCCAGCAGTTTGGTAGCGGGATACCAAGAGACCCAGTACTTC. As protein: CASSLVAGYQETQYF.

In this sample, this clone turned up a few times. The rearrangement joins TRBV6-6 to TRBJ2-3; D is unresolved. This CDR3 is built from 14 residues. Per germline, CDR1 MNHNY and CDR2 SVGAGI (reference sequence). The V and J ends lost 8 bases and 2 bases respectively, with 14 bases between them. The CDR3 region is CASFLSLLTDTQYF. For the CDR3, the DNA is TGTGCCAGCTTTCTCTCCCTCCTCACAGATACGCAGTATTTT.